The 25 T cell receptor beta chains presented below share a single source sample, sequenced in a study of T cell responses to AZD1222 COVID-19 vaccine. Sequencing was performed with immunoSEQ multiplex PCR; in TCRdb, only in-frame clones are kept and a portion is missing. The table includes over 90,000 clones, approximately 88% detected once. Sequences were derived from peripheral blood, sampled 28 days after the second AZD1222 dose. The receptors here all came from an adult who received the AZD1222 COVID-19 vaccine.

This clone showed up just a few times. J is TRBJ2-5 and V is TRBV24-1, with 10 bases aligning to TRBD2. The CDR3 totals 16 residues. Germline trimming cut 4 bases from V and 5 bases from J; bases unmatched to any gene: 9. Germline values: CDR1 KGHDR, CDR2 SFDVKD. CDR3 DNA: TGTGCCACCAGTGAACCTGGGCTAGCGGGAGATGAGACCCAGTACTTC. Amino acid sequence: CATSEPGLAGDETQYF.

V gene TRBV6-1 combines with J gene TRBJ1-3, with unresolved D. The V and J ends lost 3 bases and 0 bases respectively, with 6 bases between them. There are 14 residues in the CDR3. Germline values: CDR1 MNHNS, CDR2 SASEGT. CDR3 region: CASSEGLSGNTIYF. The CDR3 DNA reads as TGTGCCAGCAGTGAGGGCCTCTCTGGAAACACCATATATTTT.

The chain is built from TRBV27 and TRBJ1-6; TRBD1 might be the D (6 bases). The CDR3 sequence is 18 residues long. Germline-derived CDR1 and CDR2 are MNHEY and SMNVEV (reference sequence). V lost 1 base and J lost 0, with 13 bases in between. The CDR3 loop is CASSLYRGRGSYNSPLHF. CDR3 nucleotide sequence: TGTGCCAGCAGTTTATATCGGGGGCGGGGCTCCTATAATTCACCCCTCCACTTT.

This clone was detected only once. The chain employs TRBV11-2 and TRBJ2-2, with D perhaps matching TRBD1 (5 bases). Trimming shortened V by 0 bases and J by 9 bases, and 11 bases separated the two germline ends. The CDR3 spans 14 residues. Germline V gene data show CDR1 as SGHAT and CDR2 as FQNNGV. CDR3 nucleotides: TGTGCCAGCAGCTTAGATCCAGGGAACTGGGAGCTGTTTTTT. It encodes CASSLDPGNWELFF.

The J gene is TRBJ1-5, the V gene TRBV19, with 8 bases aligning to TRBD1. V gave up 2 bases and J gave up 7 bases; unmatched junction bases: 7. Germline CDR1 is LNHDA and CDR2 is SQIVND (reference sequence). This CDR3 is built from 15 residues. This CDR3 reads CASSILSGGEQPQHF. In DNA, the CDR3 is TGTGCCAGTAGTATACTTTCAGGGGGCGAGCAGCCCCAGCATTTT.

This rearrangement joins TRBV7-3 to TRBJ2-1; no clear D gene. The CDR3 extends over 15 amino acids. The V and J ends lost 3 bases and 1 base respectively, with 10 bases between them. The germline V gene encodes CDR1 SGHTA and CDR2 FQGTGA. CDR3 protein: CASSLVISSYNEQFF. CDR3 coding DNA: TGTGCCAGCAGCTTGGTGATAAGTTCCTACAATGAGCAGTTCTTC.

This rearrangement joins TRBV2 to TRBJ2-1; TRBD2 matches 8 bases. Looked up from germline, CDR1 is SNHLY and CDR2 is FYNNEI. V was clipped by 0 bases and J by 5 bases; unmatched bases: 12. The CDR3 consists of 18 residues. CDR3 residues: CASSEAIPFEREHNEQFF. Here the CDR3 DNA reads TGTGCCAGCAGTGAAGCGATACCCTTTGAGCGGGAGCACAATGAGCAGTTCTTC. The variable domain in full, with the rest retrieved from reference TRBV2 and TRBJ2-1, is EPEVTQTPSHQVTQMGQEVILRCVPISNHLYFYWYRQILGQKVEFLVSFYNNEISEKSEIFDDQFSVERPDGSNFTLKIRSTKLEDSAMYFCASSEAIPFEREHNEQFFGPGTRLTVL.

This clone was detected once. The V call is TRBV30, the J call TRBJ2-7, with a possible D match to TRBD1 (6 bases). CDR3 length: 16 amino acids. The germline V gene encodes CDR1 GTSNPN and CDR2 SVGIG (reference sequence). Trimming took off 3 bases at V and 2 bases at J, with 20 bases between the two ends. For the CDR3, the DNA is TGTGCCTGGAGCTGGACCGGGACAATGAGGGCCTACGAGCAGTACTTC. Translation: CAWSWTGTMRAYEQYF.

The table lists this clone with a few counts. The V call is TRBV5-1, the J call TRBJ1-3; D might be TRBD1 (5 bases). V gave up 4 bases and J gave up 0 bases, with 17 bases separating them. Per the germline V gene, CDR1 is SGHRS and CDR2 is YFSETQ. The CDR3 totals 17 residues. The CDR3 region has the DNA TGCGCCAGCAGCCCAGGGCTGGGCTTTTTCTCTGGAAACACCATATATTTT. It translates to CASSPGLGFFSGNTIYF. Supplemented by reference TRBV5-1 and TRBJ1-3, the full variable domain reads KAGVTQTPRYLIKTRGQQVTLSCSPISGHRSVSWYQQTPGQGLQFLFEYFSETQRNKGNFPGRFSGRQFSNSRSEMNVSTLELGDSALYLCASSPGLGFFSGNTIYFGEGSWLTVV.

This clone came up once. The chain has TRBV7-9 and TRBJ2-7; TRBD1 might be the D (6 bases). CDR1 and CDR2 from the germline V gene are SEHNR and FQNEAQ (reference sequence). Trimming shortened V by 3 bases and J by 4 bases, and 10 bases separated the two germline ends. This CDR3 has 13 residues. The CDR3 DNA sequence: TGTGCCAGCAGCTTGGTGGGACAATACGAGCAGTACTTC. It encodes CASSLVGQYEQYF.

The V gene is TRBV30, the J gene TRBJ2-7; D is possibly TRBD2 (6 bases). In germline, CDR1 is GTSNPN, CDR2 SVGIG (reference sequence). The CDR3 loop spans 14 amino acids. Trimming removed 3 bases from V and 2 bases from J, with 14 bases in between. The CDR3 reads CAWSRGTFAYEQYF. The CDR3 coding sequence is TGTGCCTGGAGCCGGGGGACTTTCGCCTACGAGCAGTACTTC.

This rearrangement joins TRBV11-1 to TRBJ1-4; unclear D gene. Trimming removed 2 bases at V and 3 bases at J, with 4 bases between. CDR3 length: 13 amino acids. In germline, CDR1 is SGHAT, CDR2 FQDESV (reference sequence). The CDR3 nucleotides are TGTGCCAGCAGCTTACGCCCTAATGAAAAACTGTTTTTT. It codes for CASSLRPNEKLFF.

In this sample, this clone turned up once. V and J are TRBV7-9 and TRBJ2-3; a weak D match, TRBD1 (6 bases). The CDR3 totals 16 residues. Trimming cost V 1 base and J 4 bases, with 15 bases left between them. Germline V lookup: CDR1 SEHNR, CDR2 FQNEAQ (reference sequence). Here the CDR3 DNA reads TGTGCCAGCAGCTTAGTGATAGTGGGGGCGGCAGATACGCAGTATTTT. The encoded protein is CASSLVIVGAADTQYF.

V and J are TRBV28 and TRBJ2-2, with 7 bases aligning to TRBD2. CDR1 is MDHEN and CDR2 is SYDVKM in the germline V gene. J gave up 2 bases and V 7 bases, and 7 bases lay outside the gene matches. The CDR3 spans 15 residues. CDR3 loop: CASTPRDYNTGELFF. The CDR3 bases are TGTGCCAGCACCCCGAGGGACTACAACACCGGGGAGCTGTTTTTT.

The chain combines TRBV15 with TRBJ2-5, with TRBD2 as a possible D gene (7 bases). This CDR3 is 14 amino acids long. Trimming removed 5 bases at V and 4 bases at J, with 14 bases between. The germline gives CDR1 LNHNV, CDR2 YYDKDF (reference sequence). DNA of the CDR3: TGTGCCACCAGCCTGCGAGGGGGGGCAGAGACCCAGTACTTC. It translates to CATSLRGGAETQYF.

The rearrangement joins TRBV11-3 to TRBJ2-7; 8 nucleotides align to TRBD2. The junction had 4 bases not matched to a gene; V was cut back by 3 bases and J by 3 bases. Germline V gene sequence: CDR1 SGHNT, CDR2 YENEEA. This CDR3 contains 14 residues. CDR3 DNA: TGTGCCAGCAGCTTCTATAGCGGGGACTACGAGCAGTACTTC. This encodes CASSFYSGDYEQYF.

J is TRBJ1-1 and V is TRBV7-2; 8 nucleotides agree with TRBD1. Trimming took 3 bases from V and 2 from J; bases not matched to a gene: 2. Per the germline V gene, CDR1 is SGHTA and CDR2 is FQGNSA. The CDR3 contains 14 residues. In nucleotides, the CDR3 is TGTGCCAGCAGCTTGGGACAGGTAAACACTGAAGCTTTCTTT. Translated: CASSLGQVNTEAFF.

As concerns this clone: Mismatch with germline at one junction end may stem from a read error. This sequence joins TRBV28 and TRBJ2-7; D possibly uses TRBD1 or TRBD2 (6 bases each). The length of the CDR3 is 14 residues. The germline gives CDR1 MDHEN, CDR2 SYDVKM. The CDR3 DNA sequence: TGTGCCAGCAATTTAGAGTGGGGGGCAAACGAGCAGTACTTC. Translating it yields CASNLEWGANEQYF. Together with reference TRBV28 and TRBJ2-7, the CDR3 gives the full variable domain: DVKVTQSSRYLVKRTGEKVFLECVQDMDHENMFWYRQDPGLGLRLIYFSYDVKMKEKGDIPEGYSVSREKKERFSLILESASTNQTSMYLCASNLEWGANEQYFGPGTRLTVT.

This chain uses TRBV19 with TRBJ2-5; D gene ambiguous. Germline assignment: CDR1 LNHDA and CDR2 SQIVND (reference sequence). CDR3 length: 13 amino acids. V was trimmed by 4 bases and J by 4 bases, leaving 10 bases between them. The CDR3 here is CASSTQIRETQYF. In DNA, the CDR3 is TGTGCCAGTAGTACACAGATTCGAGAGACCCAGTACTTC.

This clone was detected once. The chain joins TRBV10-2 to TRBJ2-1; D is ambiguous. Germline loops: CDR1 WSHSY, CDR2 SAAADI. The CDR3 is 11 residues long. V was shortened by 1 base and J by 8 bases, with 3 bases between the two germline ends. In DNA form, the CDR3 reads TGCGCCAGCAGTGAGTTGGATGAGCAGTTCTTC. It translates to CASSELDEQFF.

This clone occurred once. J is TRBJ2-1 and V is TRBV2; TRBD1 or TRBD2 may be the D gene (5 bases each). CDR3 size: 15 residues. In germline, CDR1 is SNHLY, CDR2 FYNNEI. Trimming took off 4 bases at V and 6 bases at J, with 16 bases between the two ends. The CDR3, as DNA: TGTGCCAGCAGTGGTGGGACCCGCTCTCTCAATGAGCAGTTCTTC. The encoded protein is CASSGGTRSLNEQFF.

The chain recombines TRBV28 with TRBJ1-2, with D uncertain. CDR3 size: 12 residues. Germline assignment: CDR1 MDHEN and CDR2 SYDVKM. V was cut by 7 bases and J by 5 bases, with 11 bases left in between. In DNA form, the CDR3 reads TGTGCCAGCACTCAGACGATGTATGGCTACACCTTC. Its protein is CASTQTMYGYTF.

V usage is TRBV12-3 or TRBV12-4 and J usage is TRBJ1-2; D perhaps matches TRBD1 (5 bases). CDR3 size: 13 residues. Deletions cut 1 base from V and 8 bases from J, with 11 bases between. CDR3 bases: TGTGCCAGCAGTTTAGGCGGGCAGGGCGGCTACACCTTC. It specifies CASSLGGQGGYTF.

This sequence joins TRBV5-1 and TRBJ2-3, with D perhaps matching TRBD2 (6 bases). Germline CDR1 SGHRS, CDR2 YFSETQ. The CDR3 runs 14 residues. The V gene lost 0 bases and the J gene lost 8 bases, with 13 bases spanning the gap. This CDR3 is CASSLDLTGGTQYF. The CDR3 region has the DNA TGCGCCAGCAGCTTGGACCTAACCGGGGGTACGCAGTATTTT.

V is TRBV28 and J is TRBJ1-1; maybe TRBD1 (5 bases). The CDR3 has 15 amino acids. Trimming left V 6 bases short and J 4 bases short, with 18 bases between. Looked up from germline, CDR1 is MDHEN and CDR2 is SYDVKM. The CDR3, as DNA: TGTGCCAGCAGATGGTCACGGGGAAGGGGCACTGAAGCTTTCTTT. Its translation is CASRWSRGRGTEAFF.